One T cell receptor beta chain is described in this entry. Antigen specificity is unknown. Unique molecular identifiers were incorporated when the TCRbeta library was constructed. In TCRdb, the PCR reads were re-called with MiXCR into one record per CDR3 protein. This sample yields just under 250,000 distinct CDR3 sequences, of which 20% to 30% are seen a single time; roughly 2.6% belongs to the top ten. This sample is part of a study of T-cell reconstitution after alpha-beta-depleted transplantation in children. Study-wide results and limits: The high TCRbeta diversity at day 60 in some patients came from surviving recipient T cells and thymic progenitors. The authors attributed T-cell counts and diversity one year after transplant mostly to newly produced T cells.

V lost 5 bases, J lost 6 bases, and 10 bases lay in between. Germline CDR1 MDHEN, CDR2 SYDVKM. The CDR3 runs 12 residues. This sequence originates from a girl aged 2-15 years with Fanconi anemia, due to receive a stem cell transplant. This sample comprised PBMCs, obtained before TCRalphabeta/CD19-depleted stem cell transplant. The chain couples TRBV28 to TRBJ1-1; no definite D call. The DNA for the CDR3 is TGTGCCAGCAGTGCCGACTTGGCTGAAGCTTTCTTT. Amino acids: CASSADLAEAFF.